Sequencing of this T cell receptor beta chain was carried out in a study of cytomegalovirus exposure and HLA in healthy donors. J gave up 2 bases and V 4 bases, and 3 bases lay outside the gene matches. The CDR3 is 15 residues long. Per the germline V gene, CDR1 is SGHRS and CDR2 is YFSETQ. About this clone itself: Its antigen remains unidentified.

Study-wide findings and caveats: Most subjects had HLA-A and HLA-B alleles reportedly predicted accurately by TCR beta sequences.

PCR amplification relied on 60 Vbeta primers (plus 13 Jbeta primers). As processed by the authors: In a later analysis, the count reached about 80 million unique TCR beta chains, with 9 million to 11 million shared. Assay used: immunoSEQ multiplex PCR; TCRdb lists only in-frame clones, some missing. V, J and clone size are those of that table, while D and trimming were read from the DNA. Here the sample spans about 120,000 clones, roughly 70% being singletons. Sequenced sample: PBMCs. This TCR came from a woman between 40 and 55 years old in good health and CMV-seropositive. The gene calls are TRBV5-1 and TRBJ2-7, with 13 bases identical to TRBD2. The CDR3 spells CASSVTSGRAYEQYF. CDR3 sequence (DNA): TGCGCCAGCAGCGTTACTAGCGGGAGGGCCTACGAGCAGTACTTC.